This is a list of T cell receptor beta chains from one sample in a study of CD4 T cells in relation to SARS-CoV-2 and coronaviruses. These receptors' targets are unknown. Only in-frame clones appear in the TCRdb table, and some are missing; sequencing was by immunoSEQ multiplex PCR. The sample carries roughly 30,000 clones, roughly four fifths recorded once. Sequenced material: CD4+ T cells from PBMCs, cultured in vitro. All receptors derive from a human donor in good health. Each CDR3 is given with its conserved first and last residue. A D gene is named only where the DNA matches it firmly. Clone size, where shown, is once, few, many, or a class for clones that have expanded.

cdr3_aa cdr3_nt clone_size j_call d_call v_call
CASSHGPPRQGGAQETQYF TGTGCCAGCAGTCACGGGCCCCCGAGACAGGGAGGGGCACAAGAGACCCAGTACTTC NA TRBJ2-5 NA TRBV11-2
CASSPGTVRNTGELFF TGTGCCAGCAGCCCCGGGACAGTACGTAACACCGGGGAGCTGTTTTTT NA TRBJ2-2 TRBD1 TRBV5-4
CASSPPLETQYF TGTGCCAGCTCACCACCTCTTGAGACCCAGTACTTC NA TRBJ2-5 NA TRBV18
CASSSPSSNIQYF TGTGCCAGCAGCTCTCCCAGCAGCAACATTCAGTACTTC NA TRBJ2-4 NA TRBV7-9
CASSLPGTVPYF TGCGCCAGCAGCTTACCCGGGACAGTACCGTACTTC once TRBJ2-4 TRBD1 TRBV5-1
CAWSGGSGAWGYTF TGTGCCTGGAGTGGTGGTAGCGGGGCATGGGGCTACACCTTC NA TRBJ1-2 NA TRBV30
CASTPAGELFF TGTGCCAGCACGCCCGCCGGGGAGCTGTTTTTT NA TRBJ2-2 NA TRBV6-6
CASSYTQRRNTIYF TGTGCCAGCAGTTACACCCAGCGGCGGAACACCATATATTTT once TRBJ1-3 NA TRBV6-2/TRBV6-3
CASSLGQGAYEQYF TGTGCCAGCAGCTTAGGCCAAGGGGCCTACGAGCAGTACTTC NA TRBJ2-7 NA TRBV7-2
CASSPGLASSGANVLTF TGTGCCAGCAGCCCTGGACTTGCCTCCTCTGGGGCCAACGTCCTGACTTTC once TRBJ2-6 NA TRBV3-1/TRBV3-2
CASSPGGGAYEQYF TGTGCCAGCAGCCCGGGGGGGGGAGCCTACGAGCAGTACTTC NA TRBJ2-7 TRBD2 TRBV28
CASSEDKSGGQSRETQYF TGTGCCAGCAGTGAAGATAAGTCGGGGGGGCAGTCTCGGGAGACCCAGTACTTC NA TRBJ2-5 TRBD2 TRBV2
CASSQRQGEDYEQYF TGCGCCAGCAGCCAGAGACAGGGAGAGGACTACGAGCAGTACTTC NA TRBJ2-7 TRBD1 TRBV4-1
CSVRPGASDQPQHF TGCAGCGTCCGCCCAGGGGCTTCGGATCAGCCCCAGCATTTT NA TRBJ1-5 NA TRBV29-1
CASSELGTPRDNSPLHF TGTGCCAGCAGTGAATTGGGGACCCCGAGGGATAATTCACCCCTCCACTTT NA TRBJ1-6 NA TRBV2
CASSPGPFSYNEQFF TGCGCCAGCAGCCCGGGACCCTTCTCCTACAATGAGCAGTTCTTC NA TRBJ2-1 NA TRBV4-1
CASRTTGEGQPQHF TGTGCCAGTAGGACGACAGGGGAAGGTCAGCCCCAGCATTTT NA TRBJ1-5 TRBD1 TRBV19
CASSLTWGGRGSPLHF TGTGCCAGCAGTCTAACCTGGGGGGGGCGGGGTTCACCCCTCCACTTT NA TRBJ1-6 NA TRBV27
CASSRRGVELFF TGTGCCAGCAGTCGAAGGGGGGTAGAGCTGTTTTTT NA TRBJ2-2 NA TRBV6-5
CASSVGPARKLFF TGTGCCAGCAGCGTAGGCCCCGCTCGAAAACTGTTTTTT NA TRBJ1-4 NA TRBV9
CASSFGSGSYNEQFF TGCGCCAGCAGCTTTGGATCCGGCTCCTACAATGAGCAGTTCTTC few TRBJ2-1 NA TRBV5-1
CASSQASGGGTGELFF TGTGCCAGCAGCCAAGCTTCAGGGGGCGGCACCGGGGAGCTGTTTTTT NA TRBJ2-2 TRBD1 TRBV3-1/TRBV3-2
CASSGGVAKNIQYF TGTGCCAGCAGTGGAGGGGTAGCCAAAAACATTCAGTACTTC NA TRBJ2-4 NA TRBV7-2
CASKQTGTEAFF TGTGCCAGCAAACAGACAGGCACTGAAGCTTTCTTT few TRBJ1-1 NA TRBV6-5
CASSRTGGWADTQYF TGTGCCAGCAGTCGGACAGGGGGCTGGGCAGATACGCAGTATTTT NA TRBJ2-3 TRBD1 TRBV6-5
CATSTPLAGGQYEQYF TGTGCCACCTCGACCCCCCTAGCGGGAGGGCAGTACGAGCAGTACTTC NA TRBJ2-7 TRBD2 TRBV6-6
CASSVAQGVDTEAFF TGTGCCAGCAGCGTAGCTCAGGGTGTGGACACTGAAGCTTTCTTT NA TRBJ1-1 NA TRBV9
CASSLGWRGAGYNEQFF TGTGCCAGCAGCTTGGGGTGGCGGGGAGCGGGCTACAATGAGCAGTTCTTC NA TRBJ2-1 NA TRBV7-8
CASSFWGGWEQFF TGTGCCAGCAGTTTTTGGGGGGGGTGGGAGCAGTTCTTC NA TRBJ2-1 TRBD2 TRBV27
CASGRRTVMNTEAFF TGTGCTAGTGGTCGAAGGACGGTGATGAACACTGAAGCTTTCTTT NA TRBJ1-1 NA TRBV12-5
CAWSVLGKNYGYTF TGTGCCTGGAGTGTACTCGGGAAGAACTATGGCTACACCTTC once TRBJ1-2 NA TRBV30
CASSGGLAGSYEQFF TGTGCCAGCAGCGGGGGACTAGCGGGAAGCTATGAGCAGTTCTTC NA TRBJ2-1 TRBD2 TRBV5-5
CASMGLAGAGEQFF TGTGCCAGCATGGGACTAGCGGGGGCTGGCGAGCAGTTCTTC NA TRBJ2-1 TRBD2 TRBV6-1
CASSQEVPVGGVGEQYF TGCGCCAGCAGCCAAGAAGTCCCCGTCGGGGGGGTGGGTGAGCAGTACTTC NA TRBJ2-7 TRBD2 TRBV4-1
CAISTKTGRHEQYF TGTGCCATCAGTACCAAAACAGGGAGACACGAGCAGTACTTC NA TRBJ2-7 NA TRBV10-3
CASSLSGQGAPEGGYTF TGTGCCAGCAGTTTATCGGGACAGGGGGCTCCAGAAGGTGGCTACACCTTC NA TRBJ1-2 TRBD1 TRBV28
CASSKKTAVNQPQHF TGTGCCAGTAGTAAGAAGACGGCAGTCAATCAGCCCCAGCATTTT NA TRBJ1-5 NA TRBV19
CSVTSAQETQYF TGCAGCGTTACCAGCGCGCAAGAGACCCAGTACTTC NA TRBJ2-5 NA TRBV29-1
CASSLGAARTF TGTGCCAGCAGTTTAGGGGCAGCGAGGACCTTC NA TRBJ1-2 NA TRBV12-3/TRBV12-4
CSARTAYGYTF TGCAGTGCTCGGACAGCTTATGGCTACACCTTC few TRBJ1-2 NA TRBV20-1
CASREAGVSTDTQYF TGTGCCAGCAGGGAAGCGGGGGTCAGCACAGATACGCAGTATTTT few TRBJ2-3 TRBD2 TRBV9
CASSLEAGLASWADTQYF TGTGCCAGCAGCTTAGAAGCTGGACTAGCAAGTTGGGCAGATACGCAGTATTTT NA TRBJ2-3 TRBD2 TRBV7-6
CASSFSWGPDEQYF TGTGCCAGCAGCTTTAGCTGGGGACCGGACGAGCAGTACTTC NA TRBJ2-7 NA TRBV5-5
CASSERGGSYEQYF TGTGCCAGCAGTGAAAGGGGGGGGTCCTACGAGCAGTACTTC NA TRBJ2-7 NA TRBV2
CASSQDIGSADGETQYF TGTGCCAGCAGCCAAGATATCGGCAGCGCCGATGGGGAGACCCAGTACTTC NA TRBJ2-5 NA TRBV4-2
CASSEVAGGPPFF TGTGCCAGCAGTGAGGTAGCGGGAGGGCCGCCGTTCTTC NA TRBJ2-1 TRBD2 TRBV2
CASSSDPSSAKKTQYF TGTGCCAGCAGCTCAGACCCTTCCTCCGCCAAGAAGACCCAGTACTTC NA TRBJ2-5 NA TRBV7-2
CASRAGQARGNEKLFF TGTGCCAGTAGGGCTGGACAGGCTCGGGGGAATGAAAAACTGTTTTTT NA TRBJ1-4 TRBD1 TRBV19
CASSPPGGGSYEQYF TGTGCCAGCAGCCCCCCGGGGGGGGGCTCCTACGAGCAGTACTTC NA TRBJ2-7 TRBD2 TRBV7-9
CASSEGGTSQAYEQYF TGTGCCAGCAGCGAAGGCGGGACTTCTCAAGCCTACGAGCAGTACTTC NA TRBJ2-7 NA TRBV11-2
CASSLAGQGAFYGYTF TGTGCCAGCAGCCTTGCGGGACAGGGGGCTTTCTATGGCTACACCTTC NA TRBJ1-2 TRBD1 TRBV3-1/TRBV3-2